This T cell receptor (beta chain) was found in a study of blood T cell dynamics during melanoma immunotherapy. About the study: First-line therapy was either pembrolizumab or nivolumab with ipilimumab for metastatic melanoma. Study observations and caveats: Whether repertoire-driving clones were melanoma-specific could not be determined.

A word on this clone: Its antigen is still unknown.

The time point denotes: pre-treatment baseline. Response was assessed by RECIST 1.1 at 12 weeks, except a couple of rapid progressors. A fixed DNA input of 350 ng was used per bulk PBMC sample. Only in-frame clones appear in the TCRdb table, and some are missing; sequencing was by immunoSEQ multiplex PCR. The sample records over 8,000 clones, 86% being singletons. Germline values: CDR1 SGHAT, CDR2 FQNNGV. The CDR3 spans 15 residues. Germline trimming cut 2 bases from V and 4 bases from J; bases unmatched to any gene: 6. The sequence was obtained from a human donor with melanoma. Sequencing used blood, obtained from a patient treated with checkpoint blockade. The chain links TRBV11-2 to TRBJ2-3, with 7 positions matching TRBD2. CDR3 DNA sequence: TGTGCCAGCAGCTTAAACGCGGGAGATGCAGATACGCAGTATTTT. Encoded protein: CASSLNAGDADTQYF.